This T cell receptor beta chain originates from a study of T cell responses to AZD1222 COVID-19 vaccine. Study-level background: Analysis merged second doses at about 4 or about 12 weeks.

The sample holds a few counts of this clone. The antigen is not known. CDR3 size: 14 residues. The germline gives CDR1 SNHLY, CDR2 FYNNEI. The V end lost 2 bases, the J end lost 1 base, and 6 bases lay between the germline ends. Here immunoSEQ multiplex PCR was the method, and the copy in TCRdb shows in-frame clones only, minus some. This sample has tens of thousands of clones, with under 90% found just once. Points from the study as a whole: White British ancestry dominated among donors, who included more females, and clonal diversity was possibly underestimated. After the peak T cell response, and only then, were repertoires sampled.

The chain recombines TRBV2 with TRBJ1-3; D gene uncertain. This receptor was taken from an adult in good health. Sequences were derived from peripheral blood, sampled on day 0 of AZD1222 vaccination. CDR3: CASSEPRSGNTIYF. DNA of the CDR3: TGTGCCAGCAGTGAACCCAGATCTGGAAACACCATATATTTT.